The 25 T cell receptor beta chains reported below all come from one sample, sequenced in a study of post-analysis software for immune sequencing data. cDNA libraries of TCR beta carried unique molecular identifiers. MiXCR was run by TCRdb on the PCR reads, yielding one entry per CDR3 protein. Of more than 500,000 distinct CDR3 sequences listed, under 40% were seen once; the top ten hold 4.5% to 7.5%. Findings and caveats of the study: There were five or six TRBV segments more frequent in patients than controls, and TRBV5-6, TRBV5-1 and TRBV20-1 were among them.

The antigens these receptors bind are not known. The source material was blood. These receptors came from a girl between 2 and 17 years old with multiple sclerosis.

This clonotype turned up a few times. V usage is TRBV5-6 and J usage is TRBJ2-1; D is undetermined. Germline V CDR1 and CDR2: SGHDT, YYEEEE. This CDR3 comprises 13 residues. Deletions cut 0 bases from V and 11 bases from J, with 12 bases between. CDR3 residues: CASSLAIEQKQFF. In DNA form, the CDR3 reads TGTGCCAGCAGCTTGGCCATAGAGCAAAAGCAGTTCTTC. The full variable domain, in which reference TRBV5-6 and TRBJ2-1 provide the parts outside the CDR3, is DAGVTQSPTHLIKTRGQQVTLRCSPKSGHDTVSWYQQALGQGPQFIFQYYEEEERQRGNFPDRFSGHQFPNYSSELNVNALLLGDSALYLCASSLAIEQKQFFGPGTRLTVL.

At least ten counts were recorded for this clonotype. The CDR3 loop is CSARYAYQETQYF. CDR3 bases: TGCAGCGCGAGATATGCCTACCAAGAGACCCAGTACTTC. V is TRBV29-1 and J is TRBJ2-5; D not resolved. Germline CDR1 SQVTM, CDR2 ANQGSEA. The ends were cut back, 7 bases at V and 0 bases at J, with 12 bases in the middle. This CDR3 comprises 13 residues.

This clonotype was counted between two and nine times. The chain combines TRBV7-9 with TRBJ2-5; D not certain. Trimming left V 4 bases short and J 7 bases short, with 7 bases between. The germline gives CDR1 SEHNR, CDR2 FQNEAQ (reference sequence). This CDR3 spans 11 amino acids. In DNA, the CDR3 is TGTGCCAGCAGCTCCGCTCGGACCCAGTACTTC. Its protein is CASSSARTQYF.

The CDR3 DNA is TGTGCCAGCAGCCTAAAACCGGGACTAAACTACAATGAGCAGTTCTTC. It is translated as CASSLKPGLNYNEQFF. V is TRBV14 and J is TRBJ2-1; 7 bases are a match to TRBD2. The V gene end was trimmed by 4 bases and the J gene end by 3 bases; junction bases not matched to a gene: 9. The CDR3 covers 16 residues. Germline CDR1 SGHDN, CDR2 FVKESK.

The chain links TRBV5-1 to TRBJ2-6; TRBD1 matches at 8 bases. Trimming took 3 bases from V and 4 from J; bases not matched to a gene: 12. Germline V gene data show CDR1 as SGHRS and CDR2 as YFSETQ. This CDR3 is built from 18 residues. The CDR3 region is CASSSPGGKTSGANVLTF. In nucleotides, the CDR3 is TGCGCCAGCAGCTCCCCAGGGGGCAAGACTTCGGGGGCCAACGTCCTGACTTTC.

The genes are TRBV10-3 and TRBJ2-7; either TRBD1 or TRBD2 may fit D (5 bases each). V lost 7 bases, J lost 0 bases, and 13 bases lay in between. This CDR3 contains 14 residues. Germline V gene sequence: CDR1 ENHRY, CDR2 SYGVKD. CDR3 DNA: TGTGCCATCAATATCGAGGGGAGCTCCTACGAGCAGTACTTC. This encodes CAINIEGSSYEQYF.

The gene calls are TRBV12-3 or TRBV12-4 and TRBJ1-2, with D uncertain. The CDR3 contains 13 residues. The germline V and J ends were trimmed by 6 bases and 4 bases, with 12 bases remaining between them. The CDR3 reads CASRNNKAYGYTF. The CDR3 coding sequence is TGTGCCAGCAGGAATAACAAGGCCTATGGCTACACCTTC.

Points on this clonotype: A read error is likely, as this CDR3 ends without the conserved phenylalanine or tryptophan. V is TRBV5-1 and J is TRBJ2-1; D could derive from TRBD1 or TRBD2 (5 bases each). The end of the DNA aligns better with TRBJ2-7, so the J call may be wrong. Germline CDR1 and CDR2: SGHRS and YFSETQ. This CDR3 spans 12 amino acids. The CDR3 protein is CASSLRDGEQYY. The CDR3, as DNA: TGCGCCAGCAGCCTCCGGGACGGTGAGCAGTACTAC.

Turning to this clonotype: The missing conserved phenylalanine or tryptophan at the end of this CDR3 makes a read error likely. The V gene is TRBV11-2, the J gene TRBJ2-5; D not certain. The CDR3 spans 16 residues. V lost 2 bases to trimming and J lost 4 bases, with 17 bases between them. CDR1 and CDR2 from the germline V gene are SGHAT and FQNNGV. The CDR3 protein is CASSLITGPSPETQYV. For the CDR3, the DNA is TGTGCCAGCAGCTTAATCACCGGACCCTCCCCAGAGACCCAGTACGTC.

This clonotype was detected many times. V and J are TRBV5-1 and TRBJ2-7, with D perhaps TRBD1 (5 bases). Germline CDR1 and CDR2: SGHRS and YFSETQ. V dropped 0 bases and J dropped 1 base, with 8 bases sitting between them. This CDR3 spans 14 amino acids. CDR3 amino acids: CASSLGAGSYEQYF. The CDR3 nucleotides are TGCGCCAGCAGCTTGGGTGCAGGGTCCTACGAGCAGTACTTC.

The sample holds many counts of this clonotype. The J gene is TRBJ2-1, the V gene TRBV6-1; TRBD2 might be the D (5 bases). The germline V gene has CDR1 MNHNS and CDR2 SASEGT. Trimming removed 5 bases at V and 9 bases at J, with 11 bases between. The CDR3 consists of 12 residues. CDR3 in DNA: TGTGCCAGCAGTCCCCCGCGGGTTGAGCAGTTCTTC. Protein sequence: CASSPPRVEQFF.

This clonotype appeared once. This chain connects TRBV7-2 to TRBJ2-3, with D tentatively TRBD1 or TRBD2 (5 bases each). V lost 6 bases, J lost 0 bases, and 13 bases lay in between. Germline V gene sequence: CDR1 SGHTA, CDR2 FQGNSA. The CDR3 totals 15 residues. The CDR3 bases are TGTGCCAGCAGATCGCCGGGGCCTAGCACAGATACGCAGTATTTT. Protein: CASRSPGPSTDTQYF.

The sample holds a few counts of this clonotype. The genes are TRBV7-9 and TRBJ1-2, with D unclear. CDR1 is SEHNR and CDR2 is FQNEAQ in the germline V gene (reference sequence). This CDR3 comprises 13 residues. V lost 3 bases and J lost 1, with 6 bases in between. The CDR3 DNA is TGTGCCAGCAGCTTTATTGTTAACTATGGCTACACCTTC. Protein sequence: CASSFIVNYGYTF.

This sequence joins TRBV7-9 and TRBJ2-7, with a tentative D call TRBD2 (5 bases). The V end lost 2 bases, the J end lost 0 bases, and 11 bases lay between the germline ends. Germline CDR1 and CDR2: SEHNR and FQNEAQ (reference sequence). This CDR3 is 15 amino acids long. In nucleotides, the CDR3 is TGTGCCAGCAGCTTAATTCCGGACTCCTCCTACGAGCAGTACTTC. Its protein product is CASSLIPDSSYEQYF.

This chain uses TRBV13 with TRBJ1-4; TRBD1 agrees at 8 bases. Germline CDR1 and CDR2: PRHDT and FYEKMQ (reference sequence). V shed 5 bases, J shed 3 bases, and the junction held 5 bases outside the gene matches. CDR3 length: 15 amino acids. CDR3 region: CASSATTGANEKLFF. CDR3 in DNA: TGTGCCAGCAGCGCGACGACAGGGGCTAATGAAAAACTGTTTTTT.

This chain connects TRBV20-1 to TRBJ2-4, with 9 bases aligning to TRBD1. From germline, CDR1 is DFQATT and CDR2 SNEGSKA (reference sequence). V dropped 5 bases and J dropped 2; count of bases not matched to a gene: 7. The CDR3 spans 15 residues. Here the CDR3 reads CSAPRTGAPKNIQYF. CDR3 DNA: TGCAGTGCTCCGCGGACAGGGGCTCCCAAAAACATTCAGTACTTC.

This chain connects TRBV5-1 to TRBJ2-1; 7 nucleotides align to TRBD1. This CDR3 spans 12 amino acids. The V segment lost 4 bases and the J segment 9 bases; nucleotides outside the gene matches: 4. Germline CDR1 reads SGHRS; CDR2 reads YFSETQ. CDR3 nucleotides: TGCGCCAGCAGCCCCGACAGGGTTGAGCAGTTCTTC. It yields the protein CASSPDRVEQFF.

This clonotype was recorded a few times. The chain recombines TRBV29-1 with TRBJ2-4; a possible D gene is TRBD2 (5 bases). Deletions cut 4 bases from V and 5 bases from J, with 9 bases between. Looked up from germline, CDR1 is SQVTM and CDR2 is ANQGSEA. This CDR3 is 12 amino acids long. The CDR3 DNA reads as TGCAGCGTTGGTAATAGCGAAAACATTCAGTACTTC. Protein sequence: CSVGNSENIQYF.

The chain uses TRBV7-9 and TRBJ2-1; no clear D. The end of the DNA aligns better with TRBJ2-7, so the J call may be wrong. The CDR3 extends over 14 amino acids. Germline CDR1 SEHNR, CDR2 FQNEAQ (reference sequence). The CDR3 coding sequence is TGTGCCACAGCCCCGAGACGGGTCTACAATGAGCAGTACTTC. It specifies CATAPRRVYNEQYF.

V gene TRBV6-2 or TRBV6-3 combines with J gene TRBJ2-1; D may be TRBD2 (5 bases). This CDR3 contains 14 residues. The V end was cut by 4 bases, the J end by 3 bases, with 10 bases between. Germline V gives CDR1 MNHEY, CDR2 SVGEGT. Here the CDR3 DNA reads TGTGCCAGCAGTTCCTTCGGAGGCTACAATGAGCAGTTCTTC. Amino acid sequence: CASSSFGGYNEQFF.

This clonotype has just a few counts. The chain employs TRBV7-6 and TRBJ1-2; 8 nucleotides align to TRBD1. The trim removed 4 bases at V and 7 bases at J, leaving 5 bases unmatched. Looked up from germline, CDR1 is SGHVS and CDR2 is FNYEAQ. CDR3 length: 13 amino acids. The CDR3 loop is CASSSGQAFGYTF. The DNA of the CDR3 is TGTGCCAGCAGCTCGGGACAGGCGTTTGGCTACACCTTC. Supplemented by reference TRBV7-6 and TRBJ1-2, the full variable domain reads GAGVSQSPRYKVTKRGQDVALRCDPISGHVSLYWYRQALGQGPEFLTYFNYEAQQDKSGLPNDRFSAERPEGSISTLTIQRTEQRDSAMYRCASSSGQAFGYTFGSGTRLTVV.

The sample holds a few counts of this clonotype. The chain recombines TRBV4-1 with TRBJ2-5; 7 nucleotides line up with TRBD2. Germline V lookup: CDR1 MGHRA, CDR2 YSYEKL. The ends lost 1 base at V and 4 bases at J; junction bases unmatched: 6. This CDR3 is built from 15 residues. The CDR3: CASSQVGGGGETQYF. As DNA, the CDR3 is TGCGCCAGCAGCCAAGTAGGCGGGGGAGGAGAGACCCAGTACTTC.

The chain joins TRBV9 to TRBJ2-7; the match to TRBD1 covers 8 bases. Germline-derived CDR1 and CDR2 are SGDLS and YYNGEE. Trimming removed 4 bases from V and 0 bases from J; junction bases left unmatched: 9. This CDR3 has 16 amino acids. CDR3 loop: CASSPRSDRASYEQYF. The CDR3 DNA sequence: TGTGCCAGCAGCCCCCGATCGGACAGGGCCTCCTACGAGCAGTACTTC.

CDR3 loop: CASRATGGPADTQYF. CDR3 DNA sequence: TGTGCCAGCAGAGCGACGGGGGGGCCAGCAGATACGCAGTATTTT. V and J are TRBV3-1 and TRBJ2-3; 8 bases are a match to TRBD2. V lost 6 bases to trimming and J lost 4 bases; unmatched junction nucleotides: 9. This CDR3 region has 15 residues. CDR1 and CDR2 (germline): LGHDT, YNNKEL (reference sequence).

The V gene is TRBV20-1, the J gene TRBJ2-5; D gene uncertain. CDR1 DFQATT and CDR2 SNEGSKA come from the germline V gene (reference sequence). The CDR3 runs 12 residues. Trimming left V 1 base short and J 7 bases short, with 10 bases between. The CDR3 DNA reads as TGCAGTGCTAGAGCGGGTCTCGGGACCCAGTACTTC. Protein sequence: CSARAGLGTQYF.